These T cell receptor beta chains were read from a single sample in a study of graft-versus-host responses after intestinal transplantation. Sequencing used immunoSEQ multiplex PCR; TCRdb keeps in-frame clones, though not all of them. The table shows 15,000 to 20,000 clones, with roughly a third occurring only once. The sample here was alloreactive CD4+ T cells from a mixed lymphocyte reaction culture, taken before transplantation. The receptors here all came from a human patient who was an organ donor for intestinal transplantation. Each CDR3 is given with its conserved first and last residue. Each record gives: V gene, clone size, J gene, D gene, CDR3 protein, CDR3 DNA. D genes are given only for firm matches. For some rows the clone size is stated as once, few or many, or as a class when expanded; others skip it.

TRBV7-2	few	TRBJ2-5	TRBD2	CASSLVTSAVQETQYF	TGTGCCAGCAGCTTAGTGACTAGCGCCGTCCAAGAGACCCAGTACTTC
TRBV6-5	few	TRBJ2-7	-	CASTRYTGEFYEQYF	TGTGCCAGCACACGTTACACGGGAGAGTTTTACGAGCAGTACTTC
TRBV7-3	few	TRBJ1-2	-	CASSLVGDYGYTF	TGTGCCAGCAGCTTAGTAGGGGACTATGGCTACACCTTC
TRBV29-1	-	TRBJ2-1	-	CSVEAVPYNEQFF	TGCAGCGTTGAGGCGGTTCCATACAATGAGCAGTTCTTC
TRBV7-2	-	TRBJ2-7	TRBD1	CASSRGQGARYEQYF	TGTGCCAGCAGCAGAGGACAGGGGGCGAGGTACGAGCAGTACTTC
TRBV10-3	few	TRBJ2-7	-	CAIGGEGGPYEQYF	TGTGCCATCGGAGGGGAAGGAGGCCCCTACGAGCAGTACTTC
TRBV6-5	-	TRBJ2-5	-	CASSDLGAGETQYF	TGTGCCAGCAGTGATTTAGGGGCGGGAGAGACCCAGTACTTC
TRBV10-1	-	TRBJ1-1	TRBD1	CASKPPGQAITEAFF	TGCGCCAGCAAGCCCCCGGGACAGGCCATTACTGAAGCTTTCTTT
TRBV18	-	TRBJ2-7	-	CASSPGSYEQYF	TGTGCCAGCTCACCAGGGAGCTACGAGCAGTACTTC
TRBV10-3	-	TRBJ1-1	TRBD1	CATNDRGGNTEAFF	TGTGCCACAAACGACAGGGGGGGGAACACTGAAGCTTTCTTT
TRBV2	few	TRBJ1-1	-	CASSLQGRGTEAFF	TGTGCCAGCAGTCTCCAGGGGCGAGGCACTGAAGCTTTCTTT
TRBV2	medium-sized	TRBJ1-1	-	CASSALTGFTEAFF	TGTGCCAGCAGTGCGTTAACAGGGTTCACTGAAGCTTTCTTT
TRBV5-6	few	TRBJ1-4	-	CASSLGGPSNEKLFF	TGTGCCAGCAGCTTGGGCGGACCGAGTAATGAAAAACTGTTTTTT
TRBV6-6	-	TRBJ1-2	TRBD1	CASRQDRAWGYTF	TGTGCCAGCAGGCAAGACAGGGCGTGGGGCTACACCTTC
TRBV5-7	-	TRBJ1-2	-	CASSLADYGYTF	TGTGCCAGCAGCTTGGCAGACTATGGCTACACCTTC
TRBV12-1	-	TRBJ1-4	-	CASSFQGAEKLFF	TGTGCCAGCAGCTTCCAGGGGGCGGAAAAACTGTTTTTT
TRBV19	-	TRBJ2-7	TRBD2	CASRRSGFTYEQYF	TGTGCCAGTAGGCGTAGCGGGTTCACCTACGAGCAGTACTTC
TRBV6-5	-	TRBJ1-2	-	CASSEFWGYGYTF	TGTGCCAGCAGTGAATTCTGGGGCTATGGCTACACCTTC
TRBV10-3	-	TRBJ1-1	-	CAISESRGNTEAFF	TGTGCCATCAGTGAGTCCAGGGGGAACACTGAAGCTTTCTTT
TRBV2	-	TRBJ1-1	-	CASSQDTGEAFF	TGTGCCAGCAGCCAAGACACAGGTGAAGCTTTCTTT
TRBV2	few	TRBJ2-1	TRBD2	CASSALAGVNEQFF	TGTGCCAGCAGTGCCCTAGCGGGAGTCAATGAGCAGTTCTTC
TRBV6-6	-	TRBJ2-3	-	CASSLPPTVTQYF	TGTGCCAGCAGTCTACCCCCGACGGTTACGCAGTATTTT
TRBV7-6	-	TRBJ2-1	-	CASSLVGLLNEQFF	TGTGCCAGCAGCTTAGTCGGTTTACTCAATGAGCAGTTCTTC
TRBV2	few	TRBJ1-3	TRBD1	CASLVKPTGLPGNTIYF	TGTGCCAGCCTCGTGAAACCGACAGGGTTGCCTGGAAACACCATATATTTT
TRBV6-6	-	TRBJ1-2	TRBD1	CASMMTGNGYTF	TGTGCCAGCATGATGACAGGGAATGGCTACACCTTC
TRBV7-2	medium-sized	TRBJ1-2	-	CASSLAPHYGYTF	TGTGCCAGCAGCTTAGCGCCACACTATGGCTACACCTTC
TRBV6-6	medium-sized	TRBJ1-1	-	CASSPIGNTEAFF	TGTGCCAGCAGCCCTATTGGGAACACTGAAGCTTTCTTT
TRBV7-2	once	TRBJ2-3	TRBD2	CASSLVGTSGRDTQYF	TGTGCCAGCAGCTTAGTGGGGACTAGCGGGAGGGATACGCAGTATTTT
TRBV7-9	-	TRBJ1-2	-	CASSSGRGYGYTF	TGTGCCAGCAGCTCCGGACGGGGCTATGGCTACACCTTC
TRBV5-1	-	TRBJ2-7	TRBD2	CASSLARGGGRGEQYF	TGCGCCAGCAGCTTGGCCCGCGGGGGGGGCAGGGGCGAGCAGTACTTC
TRBV19	-	TRBJ2-7	TRBD2	CAGSKGLAGSYEQYF	TGTGCCGGTAGTAAAGGGCTAGCGGGATCCTACGAGCAGTACTTC
TRBV13	-	TRBJ2-5	TRBD1	CASSGRPGQGYQETQYF	TGTGCCAGCAGCGGACGTCCGGGACAGGGGTATCAAGAGACCCAGTACTTC
TRBV9	-	TRBJ1-3	-	CASSVVSGPGNTIYF	TGTGCCAGCAGCGTAGTGTCGGGGCCTGGAAACACCATATATTTT
TRBV6-6	once	TRBJ1-1	-	CASSYGGPNTEAFF	TGTGCCAGCAGTTACGGGGGCCCAAACACTGAAGCTTTCTTT
TRBV7-8	-	TRBJ2-2	-	CASSLASGAGELFF	TGTGCCAGCAGCTTAGCGTCCGGGGCCGGGGAGCTGTTTTTT
TRBV7-2	-	TRBJ1-1	-	CASSLVSMNTEAFF	TGTGCCAGCAGCTTAGTAAGCATGAACACTGAAGCTTTCTTT
TRBV19	few	TRBJ2-6	-	CASSNRFGANVLTF	TGTGCCAGTAGTAACAGGTTTGGGGCCAACGTCCTGACTTTC